This T cell receptor (beta chain) was sequenced for a study of low-dose radiotherapy and immunotherapy resistance in tumors. TCR amplification ran approximately 20 PCR cycles using constant-region and V-primer adapter primers. MiXCR, run by TCRdb on the reads, gives a single entry per CDR3 protein. Seen here are some 52,000 distinct CDR3 sequences, 33% observed once, and the top ten hold around 8%. Germline CDR1 is LNHNV and CDR2 is YYDKDF (reference sequence). V shed 5 bases and J 5 bases; nucleotides not matched to a gene: 10. CDR3 length equals 17 residues. Time point here: after trial treatment. The treatment denotes: LDRT plus nivolumab, ipilimumab, low-dose cyclophosphamide and aspirin (RACIN trial). This clonotype was observed many times.

The sequence derives from a male donor with rectosigmoid adenocarcinoma. This chain uses TRBV15 with TRBJ1-6, with 9 bases lining up with TRBD1. Source: PBMCs, taken after low-dose radiotherapy plus immunotherapy. The CDR3 loop reads CATSGNRGQINNSPLHF. The CDR3 DNA is TGTGCCACCAGCGGTAACAGGGGGCAGATAAATAATTCACCCCTCCACTTT.